This T cell receptor beta chain stems from a study of PD-L1 blockade in urothelial cancer. Study context: Median T cell yield from blood was 110,000 to 150,000.

This clone was seen a single time. Patient sample counts ranged from 1 to 8, pretreatment and on-treatment. Each PCR reaction had synthetic TCR analog templates spiked into it. Repertoires were generated with immunoSEQ multiplex PCR, while TCRdb's copy carries only in-frame clones and drops some. The table lists 100,000 or so clones, 91% of them singletons. This sequence originates from a woman aged 80 or over with urothelial cancer. The sample in question was PBMCs, obtained around atezolizumab (anti-PD-L1) treatment.

The CDR3 is CASSTQGTNVLTF. The CDR3 region has the DNA TGTGCCAGCAGTACCCAGGGGACCAACGTCCTGACTTTC. The V gene is TRBV6-6, the J gene TRBJ2-6, with D possibly being TRBD1 (6 bases). With 5 bases removed from V and 8 bases from J, the gap between germline ends came to 10 bases. Germline CDR1 MNHNY, CDR2 SVGAGI (reference sequence). This CDR3 is 13 amino acids long.